This TCR beta chain was recovered during a study of blood T cell repertoires in COVID-19. This clone has more than one count but fewer than ten. Method: immunoSEQ multiplex PCR; TCRdb's copy keeps in-frame clones and lacks some. The profile covers about 60,000 clones, with around 90% appearing a single time and about 13% taken by the ten largest. This CDR3 is built from 12 residues. V was trimmed by 1 base and J by 7 bases, leaving 4 bases between them. The V gene's germline CDR1 is MGHDK and CDR2 SYGVNS. This TCR derives from a man in his sixties with active COVID-19. The chain links TRBV25-1 to TRBJ2-2; no clear D gene. Sequenced material: peripheral blood. This chain's CDR3 is CASSEFGGELFF. CDR3 bases: TGTGCCAGCAGTGAATTCGGCGGGGAGCTGTTTTTT.